Listed below are T cell receptor beta chains from one sample, sequenced in a study of blood T cell repertoires in COVID-19. TCRdb's copy holds only in-frame clones and misses some; the assay was immunoSEQ multiplex PCR. This sample has 150,000 to 200,000 clones, with roughly 80% found just once. The material sequenced was peripheral blood. The receptors stem from a woman older than 75 with acute or convalescent COVID-19. The CDR3 runs from the conserved cysteine through the conserved F or W. The D gene is left open where the match is weak. Size is stated for part of the rows, as once, few or many counts, or as a class when the clone is expanded.

size	J	D	V	DNA	CDR3
-	TRBJ2-7	TRBD1	TRBV18	TGTGCCAGCTCATCGGGGACAGGGGCCCCATCCGAGCAGTACTTC	CASSSGTGAPSEQYF
-	TRBJ2-2	TRBD2	TRBV7-6	TGTGCCAGCAGCTTAGCGGCGGGGGGCCCCACCGGGGAGCTGTTTTTT	CASSLAAGGPTGELFF
-	TRBJ2-3	-	TRBV19	TGTGCCAGTAGTATAGGTGGGGGGAGGTCCAATACGCAGTATTTT	CASSIGGGRSNTQYF
-	TRBJ1-1	-	TRBV5-6	TGTGCCAGCAGCTATCGGGGGGTAGTCACTGAAGCTTTCTTT	CASSYRGVVTEAFF
-	TRBJ2-5	-	TRBV3-1/TRBV3-2	TGTGCCAGCAGCCCGCCCCCGAGGGGGGGAGGGGAGACCCAGTACTTC	CASSPPPRGGGETQYF
once	TRBJ2-7	TRBD2	TRBV13	TGTGCCAGCAGCGCCGGACTAGCGGGGGCACCCTACGAGCAGTACTTC	CASSAGLAGAPYEQYF
-	TRBJ2-1	TRBD2	TRBV24-1	TGTGCCACCAGTGATTTTCGGACTAGCGGGAGGGCCAGTTCCTACAATGAGCAGTTCTTC	CATSDFRTSGRASSYNEQFF
-	TRBJ1-1	TRBD1	TRBV4-1	TGCGCCAGCAGCCAAGATCGACAGGGAGCTATGAACACTGAAGCTTTCTTT	CASSQDRQGAMNTEAFF
-	TRBJ2-7	-	TRBV6-2/TRBV6-3	TGTGCCAGCAGTTACCGGGACAACTACGAGCAGTACTTC	CASSYRDNYEQYF
-	TRBJ1-2	-	TRBV5-1	TGCGCCAGCAGCACTGCAGCCCGGAGTCGCCCTAACTATGGCTACACCTTC	CASSTAARSRPNYGYTF
-	TRBJ2-3	TRBD2	TRBV27	TGTGCCACACGCGGGGGTAGCACAGATACGCAGTATTTT	CATRGGSTDTQYF
-	TRBJ2-7	-	TRBV20-1	TGCAGTGCGAGCCGGGACAACGAGCAGTACTTC	CSASRDNEQYF
-	TRBJ2-1	-	TRBV5-1	TGCGCCAGCAGCTTTATGAGACAAAGTACCCATGAGCAGTTCTTC	CASSFMRQSTHEQFF
-	TRBJ1-2	-	TRBV28	TGTGCCAGCAGTTTAGATGGGACACGGAGAGGTGGCTACACCTTC	CASSLDGTRRGGYTF
-	TRBJ1-6	TRBD1	TRBV3-1/TRBV3-2	TGTGCCAGCAGCCTCCGACAGGGTAATTCACCCCTCCACTTT	CASSLRQGNSPLHF
-	TRBJ2-1	-	TRBV20-1	TGCAGTGCCCCCGTCAATGAGCAGTTCTTC	CSAPVNEQFF
once	TRBJ1-4	TRBD1	TRBV5-4	TGTGCCAGCAGCACGGACAGGTTGGGTGAAAAACTGTTTTTT	CASSTDRLGEKLFF
once	TRBJ1-1	-	TRBV10-3	TGTGCCATCACCCCGACGCAGACAGATAGAACACTTGGAGCTTTCTTT	CAITPTQTDRTLGAFF